This entry describes one T cell receptor (beta chain). It has no known antigen specificity. Per-base qualities were not stored, and no clone one base away is much larger. Receptor libraries were prepared by multiplex PCR. TCRdb shows the sequencer as Illumina HiSeq 4000. CDR3 regions were amplified by Arm-PCR with iRepertoire HTBI primers to construct TCR beta libraries. PCR products were gel purified before sequencing. Concerning the study's data processing: Gene usage analysis of CDR3 amino acid clonotypes used the roughly 60 TRBV and fewer than 15 TRBJ segments found across samples. COPE and FqMerger were used to merge filtered high-quality paired reads into contigs. Contigs were aligned with BLAST to IMGT TRBV, TRBD and TRBJ reference genes, and CDR3 was defined per IMGT. Any clonotype with a frequency above 0.1% was classified as a highly expanded clone. Shannon entropy was used to measure repertoire diversity, and the Gini coefficient was used to measure V-J evenness. A clonotype was considered public if more than one individual shared it. TCRdb reprocessing: public reads trimmed at Q25 with fastp, clones called with MiXCR, in-frame beta chains kept. Rows with one shared CDR3 protein collapse into an entry with the most common genes and DNA. None of the V and J calls come from the authors' own analysis; TCRdb made them. In this sample the table shows around 460,000 distinct CDR3 sequences, less than 25% of which occur a single time. The ten top clones hold over 10% of the sample.

This entry comes from a study of regulatory T cells in long-lasting Graves disease (dated by TCRdb to about 2021). Regarding the research as a whole: Persistent Graves' disease was defined as persistently positive TSH receptor autoantibodies together with antithyroid drug treatment for over 5 years. Patients with persistent Graves' disease were compared with patients with newly diagnosed Graves' disease using TCR sequencing and RNA sequencing of peripheral blood. The study was registered as a clinical trial and conducted in China. A total of approximately 35 samples underwent TCR sequencing: some 13 from persistent and roughly 20 from newly diagnosed Graves' disease patients. Antithyroid drugs had been taken for 8.5 to 12 years on average by persistent Graves' disease patients in the clinical cohort.

General study outcomes and caveats: Sequencing and analysis were limited to the TCR beta chain. Peripheral blood alone was examined, since thyroid tissue, which constituted the primary lesion, could not be accessed. More public clonotypes were shared among persistent patients (2,741) than among newly diagnosed patients (roughly 1,000). Compared with newly diagnosed patients, persistent Graves' disease patients had lower TCR Shannon entropy and fewer highly expanded clones, which suggests clonal expansion. The authors acknowledged the small sample size as a limitation that may reduce accuracy.

The time point label, as the study defines it: persistent/refractory GD, antithyroid drugs over 5 years with positive TRAb. RNA was extracted from PBMCs in TRIzol for both TCR sequencing and RNA sequencing. The diagnosis of Graves' disease was made according to American Thyroid Association guidelines. Patients for the study were recruited at an endocrinology department in Xi'an, China. From each patient, approximately 10 milliliters of peripheral blood was collected into an EDTA anticoagulant tube. Ficoll Paque Plus density gradient separation was used to isolate PBMCs, and no additional T cell sorting was done. RNA quality was checked with an Agilent 2100 Bioanalyzer and agarose gel, and concentration with a NanoDrop 2000. The receptor's source is a female donor with Graves disease. Sequencing was performed on peripheral blood mononuclear cells (PBMCs), taken when the disease was refractory, from a patient treated with antithyroid drugs.

The CDR3 region reads CASSLGNRNTEAFF. The DNA sequence is given as TGCGCCAGCAGCTTGGGGAACCGGAACACTGAAGCTTTCTTT. The chain uses TRBV5-1 and TRBJ1-1, with no confident D gene call. V loses 0 bases, J loses 1 base, and the germline ends lie 7 bases apart. The cysteine opens and the phenylalanine closes a CDR3 of 14 amino acids. Just the 42-base CDR3 DNA is kept, in frame starting at base 1. In the germline V gene, CDR1 corresponds to SGHRS and CDR2 to YFSETQ.